A single sample is the source of the 19 T cell receptor beta chains below, sequenced in a study of blood T cell repertoires in COVID-19. Sequenced by immunoSEQ multiplex PCR; TCRdb stores in-frame clones only, minus some. The table lists 140,000 to 150,000 clones, about 84% of them singletons, with approximately 5% in the top ten. Sequencing used peripheral blood. The source of these receptors is a woman between 50 and 59 years old with acute or convalescent COVID-19.

The V and J genes are TRBV7-8 and TRBJ1-3; D might be TRBD1 (5 bases). The CDR3 is made up of 15 amino acids. CDR1 is SGHVS and CDR2 is FQNEAQ in the germline V gene. Deletions cut 1 base from V and 0 bases from J, with 7 bases between. The CDR3 here is CASSLGRGSGNTIYF. In DNA form, the CDR3 reads TGTGCCAGCAGCTTAGGGAGGGGCTCTGGAAACACCATATATTTT.

The genes are TRBV11-1 and TRBJ1-1; TRBD1 matches at 8 bases. Germline lookup yields CDR1 SGHAT and CDR2 FQDESV (reference sequence). The CDR3 sequence is 12 residues long. Trimming removed 4 bases from V and 8 bases from J; junction bases left unmatched: 3. CDR3: CASSSQGGEAFF. DNA for the CDR3: TGTGCCAGCAGCTCACAGGGGGGGGAAGCTTTCTTT.

The J gene is TRBJ2-5, the V gene TRBV12-3 or TRBV12-4; D gene unclear. The CDR3 spans 13 residues. V was pared by 3 bases and J by 0 bases, with 5 bases between. The CDR3 spells CASSFPYQETQYF. CDR3 bases: TGTGCCAGCAGTTTTCCGTACCAAGAGACCCAGTACTTC.

J is TRBJ2-5 and V is TRBV7-9; D is undetermined. Germline assignment: CDR1 SEHNR and CDR2 FQNEAQ (reference sequence). Between the trimmed V and J ends, which lost 5 bases and 5 bases, there was a span of 12 bases. CDR3 length equals 13 residues. CDR3 loop: CASSPIAVETQYF. The CDR3, as DNA: TGTGCCAGCAGCCCTATAGCTGTGGAGACCCAGTACTTC.

This clone was found once. This chain uses TRBV27 with TRBJ2-2; 7 bases map to TRBD1. Germline loops: CDR1 MNHEY, CDR2 SMNVEV (reference sequence). The V gene end was trimmed by 5 bases and the J gene end by 5 bases; junction bases not matched to a gene: 11. The CDR3 runs 16 residues. The DNA for the CDR3 is TGTGCCAGCAGTACGTACAGGGGAACTATTACCGGGGAGCTGTTTTTT. It translates to CASSTYRGTITGELFF.

The chain links TRBV27 to TRBJ2-2; D might be TRBD1 (6 bases). This CDR3 has 13 residues. Germline CDR1 is MNHEY and CDR2 is SMNVEV (reference sequence). Trimming took off 7 bases at V and 6 bases at J, with 12 bases between the two ends. Here the CDR3 reads CASKQGRAGELFF. The CDR3 coding sequence is TGTGCCAGCAAACAGGGTAGGGCCGGGGAGCTGTTTTTT.

This chain connects TRBV28 to TRBJ2-5; D is possibly TRBD1 (6 bases). V was trimmed by 4 bases and J by 4 bases, leaving 19 bases between them. The CDR3 length is 16 residues. Germline assignment: CDR1 MDHEN and CDR2 SYDVKM. CDR3 loop: CASSSLAAGDRETQYF. The DNA for the CDR3 is TGTGCCAGCAGTTCGCTGGCGGCAGGGGATAGAGAGACCCAGTACTTC.

The chain is built from TRBV11-3 and TRBJ2-7, with 7 positions matching TRBD2. CDR1 and CDR2 from the germline V gene are SGHNT and YENEEA. V lost 5 bases, J lost 3 bases, and 7 bases stayed unmatched. This CDR3 has 14 amino acids. The DNA for the CDR3 is TGTGCCAGCAGCCCCGAGCGGGGCAGCTACGAGCAGTACTTC. Translating it yields CASSPERGSYEQYF. Using reference TRBV11-3 and TRBJ2-7 for the parts outside the CDR3, the full variable domain is EAGVVQSPRYKIIEKKQPVAFWCNPISGHNTLYWYLQNLGQGPELLIRYENEEAVDDSQLPKDRFSAERLKGVDSTLKIQPAELGDSAVYLCASSPERGSYEQYFGPGTRLTVT.

V usage is TRBV4-1 and J usage is TRBJ2-1; 9 nucleotides agree with TRBD1. The V gene's germline CDR1 is MGHRA and CDR2 YSYEKL. CDR3 length: 15 amino acids. Losses at the gene ends were 0 bases for V and 7 bases for J; bases not matched to a gene: 4. The CDR3 reads CASSQDHGTGNEQFF. The CDR3 DNA follows: TGCGCCAGCAGCCAAGATCACGGGACAGGGAATGAGCAGTTCTTC.

V gene TRBV7-9 combines with J gene TRBJ2-7; 7 nucleotides agree with TRBD1. CDR1 is SEHNR and CDR2 is FQNEAQ in the germline V gene (reference sequence). With 4 bases clipped from V and 9 bases from J, the junction kept 18 bases outside the gene matches. The CDR3 is 16 residues long. The CDR3 DNA sequence: TGTGCCAGCAGCTCCCCTGAGGGACAGCGACCTAAGGGGCAGTACTTC. Residues: CASSSPEGQRPKGQYF.

This clone was seen only a few times. The chain employs TRBV2 and TRBJ2-7; maybe TRBD1 (6 bases). Germline V gene lookup returns CDR1 SNHLY and CDR2 FYNNEI. CDR3 length equals 13 residues. Trimming stripped 7 bases from V and 4 bases from J, with 14 bases between. CDR3 in DNA: TGTGCCAGCACAACGCAGGGGTCTTACGAGCAGTACTTC. This encodes CASTTQGSYEQYF.

Details on this clone: The same CDR3 can be traced to other DNA sequences in this sample. The V call is TRBV12-3 or TRBV12-4, the J call TRBJ1-1; D gene unclear. The CDR3 extends over 13 amino acids. The germline V and J ends were trimmed by 3 bases and 1 base, with 6 bases remaining between them. The DNA of the CDR3 is TGTGCCAGCAGTTTTTCACAGAACACTGAAGCTTTCTTT. Residues: CASSFSQNTEAFF.

The rearrangement links TRBV21-1 to TRBJ2-2; the D call TRBD2 from the table was never checked on the DNA. TRBV21-1 is assigned pseudogene status. The length of the CDR3 is 13 residues. The CDR3 here is CAGLAGPIGELFF. CDR3 nucleotides: TGTGCCGGACTAGCGGGCCCTATCGGGGAGCTGTTTTTT.

The chain combines TRBV6-1 with TRBJ2-1, with a weak D call TRBD2 (7 bases). Trimming took off 1 base at V and 6 bases at J, with 13 bases between the two ends. Germline V lookup: CDR1 MNHNS, CDR2 SASEGT. CDR3 length equals 15 residues. The CDR3 sequence: CASSEGPGEGNEQFF. CDR3 DNA sequence: TGTGCCAGCAGTGAAGGCCCAGGGGAGGGCAATGAGCAGTTCTTC.

V usage is TRBV7-2 and J usage is TRBJ2-3; 10 bases are shared with TRBD2. Per the germline V gene, CDR1 is SGHTA and CDR2 is FQGNSA. CDR3 length: 16 residues. V was pared by 5 bases and J by 0 bases, with 5 bases of the junction left unmatched. The chain's CDR3 is CASSLRLAGSTDTQYF. The CDR3 nucleotides are TGTGCCAGCAGCCTGAGACTAGCGGGTAGCACAGATACGCAGTATTTT.

V gene TRBV18 combines with J gene TRBJ1-1; 7 nucleotides align to TRBD1. CDR1 and CDR2 from the germline V gene are KGHSH and LQKENI. V dropped 3 bases and J dropped 4; count of bases not matched to a gene: 11. The length of the CDR3 is 16 residues. CDR3 residues: CASSPNTKGALTEAFF. The CDR3 DNA follows: TGTGCCAGCTCACCGAATACAAAGGGGGCGCTCACTGAAGCTTTCTTT.

The V call is TRBV19, the J call TRBJ2-5; weak D call: TRBD1 (5 bases). The CDR3 contains 13 residues. V was clipped by 8 bases and J by 0 bases, with 10 bases between them. CDR1 is LNHDA, CDR2 SQIVND, per germline (reference sequence). CDR3 in DNA: TGTGCCAGTGGGTTGACAGACCAAGAGACCCAGTACTTC. It yields the protein CASGLTDQETQYF.

This sequence joins TRBV6-2 or TRBV6-3 and TRBJ2-1; D not resolved. The CDR3 contains 12 residues. Germline CDR1 and CDR2: MNHEY and SVGEGT. V shed 0 bases and J shed 6 bases, with 3 bases lying between them. The CDR3 is CASSYSINEQFF. Written as DNA, the CDR3 is TGTGCCAGCAGTTACTCCATCAATGAGCAGTTCTTC.

The chain employs TRBV7-2 and TRBJ2-7; TRBD1 matches 7 bases. From germline, CDR1 is SGHTA and CDR2 FQGNSA. This CDR3 comprises 15 residues. J was trimmed by 6 bases and V by 2 bases; bases with no gene match: 10. For the CDR3, the DNA is TGTGCCAGCAGCTTAAGACAGGGTGATGCCTCCGAGCAGTACTTC. This gives the protein CASSLRQGDASEQYF.